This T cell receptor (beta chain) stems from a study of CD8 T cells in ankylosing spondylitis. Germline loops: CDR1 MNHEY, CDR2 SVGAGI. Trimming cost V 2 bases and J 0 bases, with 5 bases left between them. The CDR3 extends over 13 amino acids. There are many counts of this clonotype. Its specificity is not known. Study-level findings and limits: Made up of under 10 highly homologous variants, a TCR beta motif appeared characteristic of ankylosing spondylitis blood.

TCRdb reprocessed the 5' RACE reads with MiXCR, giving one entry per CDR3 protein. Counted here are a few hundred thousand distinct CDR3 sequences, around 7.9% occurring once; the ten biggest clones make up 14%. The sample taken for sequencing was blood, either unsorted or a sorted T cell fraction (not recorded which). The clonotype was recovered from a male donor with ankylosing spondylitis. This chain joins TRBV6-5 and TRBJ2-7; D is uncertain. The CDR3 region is CASSYARSYEQYF. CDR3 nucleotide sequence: TGTGCCAGCAGTTACGCCCGCTCCTACGAGCAGTACTTC.